The 15 T cell receptor beta chains given below trace back to one sample, sequenced in a study of memory CD8 T cells in hepatitis C reinfection. Time point specified: peak reinfection, 3 to 8 weeks after reinfection detection. The sorted cells went straight to TCR sequencing with no prior in vitro expansion. Libraries were prepared by immunoSEQ multiplex PCR; TCRdb keeps only in-frame clonotypes and omits some of them. Among 35,000 to 50,000 clones listed, roughly 90% were seen once. The specimen was naive CD8+ T cells sorted from blood. The receptor source for this set is a young man with hepatitis C virus infection.

As to this clone: Additional DNA sequences in this sample encode the identical CDR3. The chain links TRBV7-9 to TRBJ2-5, with TRBD1 matching over 7 bases. Germline V gives CDR1 SEHNR, CDR2 FQNEAQ (reference sequence). The CDR3 is 15 residues long. The V and J ends lost 0 bases and 4 bases, in that order; junction bases with no gene match: 5. CDR3 DNA sequence: TGTGCCAGCAGCTTAGCGTCGGCAGGGGGAGAGACCCAGTACTTC. Translation: CASSLASAGGETQYF.

The chain carries TRBV12-5 and TRBJ1-3, with TRBD1 identical over 8 bases. This CDR3 has 16 residues. The junction had 7 bases not matched to a gene; V was cut back by 3 bases and J by 3 bases. CDR1 LGHNT and CDR2 FRNRAP come from the germline V gene. CDR3 residues: CASGFPQGALGNTIYF. The DNA of the CDR3 is TGTGCTAGTGGTTTCCCTCAGGGGGCACTTGGAAACACCATATATTTT.

On this clone: Mismatch with germline at one junction end may stem from a read error. The chain employs TRBV30 and TRBJ2-3, with D possibly matching TRBD2 (5 bases). CDR1 GTSNPN and CDR2 SVGIG come from the germline V gene (reference sequence). CDR3 size: 13 residues. As DNA, the CDR3 is TGTGCCTGGAGTGTAGGAGGCACGGATACGCAGTATTTT. Translation gives CAWSVGGTDTQYF.

The CDR3 region has the DNA TGTGCCAGCAGCTTCAGGGCTAGCGGGACCGATGAGCAGTTCTTC. Residues: CASSFRASGTDEQFF. The chain couples TRBV7-9 to TRBJ2-1; 9 bases fit TRBD2. J gave up 8 bases and V 3 bases, and 8 bases lay outside the gene matches. The length of the CDR3 is 15 residues. Germline V gene sequence: CDR1 SEHNR, CDR2 FQNEAQ (reference sequence).

This CDR3 is CASSLLSAGRTGYEQYF. The CDR3 DNA reads TGTGCCAGCAGCTTGTTGTCCGCGGGCAGGACGGGTTACGAGCAGTACTTC. The V and J genes are TRBV5-8 and TRBJ2-7; a weak D match, TRBD2 (5 bases). Germline CDR1 reads SGHTS; CDR2 reads YDEGEE. The CDR3 runs 17 residues. The V gene lost 1 base and the J gene lost 4 bases, with 21 bases spanning the gap.

The chain recombines TRBV14 with TRBJ2-7; TRBD2 matches 8 bases. This CDR3 has 15 residues. With V trimmed by 1 base and J by 2 bases, 4 bases remained unmatched. Germline CDR1 is SGHDN and CDR2 is FVKESK. CDR3 coding DNA: TGTGCCAGCAGCCAAGGGCGGGAGGACCCCTACGAGCAGTACTTC. Translation gives CASSQGREDPYEQYF.

This clone appeared a single time. The chain combines TRBV28 with TRBJ2-7; D unresolved. Germline CDR1 reads MDHEN; CDR2 reads SYDVKM. The V end lost 3 bases, the J end lost 6 bases, and 6 bases lay between the germline ends. This CDR3 has 11 residues. The CDR3 region has the DNA TGTGCCAGCAGTTTTGGGCTCGAGCAGTACTTC. This encodes CASSFGLEQYF.

The genes are TRBV10-3 and TRBJ2-7; TRBD2 might be the D (6 bases). This CDR3 spans 14 amino acids. The V gene lost 2 bases and the J gene lost 3 bases, with 11 bases spanning the gap. Looked up from germline, CDR1 is ENHRY and CDR2 is SYGVKD. CDR3 sequence reads: CAISEGTGFYEQYV. CDR3 nucleotides: TGTGCCATCAGTGAGGGGACTGGTTTCTACGAGCAGTACGTC.

V gene TRBV4-3 combines with J gene TRBJ2-1; TRBD2 matches at 10 bases. V was pared by 0 bases and J by 9 bases, with 5 bases of the junction left unmatched. Per germline, CDR1 LGHNA and CDR2 YSLEER. This CDR3 is 15 amino acids long. The CDR3 sequence: CASSQDSGGASEQFF. The CDR3 bases are TGCGCCAGCAGCCAAGACAGCGGGGGGGCCAGTGAGCAGTTCTTC.

This chain links TRBV19 with TRBJ1-5, with TRBD1 matching over 7 bases. Germline V gene data show CDR1 as LNHDA and CDR2 as SQIVND (reference sequence). The CDR3 runs 14 residues. V trimming: 4 bases; J trimming: 5 bases; junction bases outside the gene matches: 5. CDR3 sequence: CASSKGQGDQPQHF. As DNA, the CDR3 is TGTGCCAGTAGTAAAGGGCAGGGGGATCAGCCCCAGCATTTT. The full variable domain, with the rest looked up from reference TRBV19 and TRBJ1-5, is DGGITQSPKYLFRKEGQNVTLSCEQNLNHDAMYWYRQDPGQGLRLIYYSQIVNDFQKGDIAEGYSVSREKKESFPLTVTSAQKNPTAFYLCASSKGQGDQPQHFGDGTRLSIL.

The chain combines TRBV27 with TRBJ1-1; no reliable D call. The CDR3 runs 15 residues. Germline values: CDR1 MNHEY, CDR2 SMNVEV (reference sequence). Between the trimmed V and J ends, which lost 5 bases and 7 bases, there was a span of 20 bases. The CDR3, as DNA: TGTGCCAGCAGTGTAGACACACCACGATTTGGTGAAGCTTTCTTT. Its protein product is CASSVDTPRFGEAFF.

The chain recombines TRBV27 with TRBJ2-7; TRBD1 might be the D (6 bases). The CDR3 is 16 amino acids. Between the trimmed V and J ends, which lost 5 bases and 2 bases, there was a span of 19 bases. The germline V gene has CDR1 MNHEY and CDR2 SMNVEV (reference sequence). As DNA, the CDR3 is TGTGCCAGCAGTAAAACGGGACAAATCGAGACCTACGAGCAGTACTTC. This codes for CASSKTGQIETYEQYF.

V and J are TRBV7-9 and TRBJ2-5; D possibly corresponds to TRBD1 (6 bases). The CDR3 length is 13 residues. V lost 4 bases and J lost 4, with 10 bases in between. The germline CDR1 and CDR2 sequences are SEHNR and FQNEAQ (reference sequence). CDR3 sequence: CASSSRGRETQYF. Written as DNA, the CDR3 is TGTGCCAGCAGCTCCAGGGGACGAGAGACCCAGTACTTC.

In its sample, this clone was seen once. The chain links TRBV7-9 to TRBJ2-2; a possible D gene is TRBD2 (6 bases). There are 15 residues in the CDR3. CDR1 is SEHNR, CDR2 FQNEAQ, per germline (reference sequence). V was clipped by 6 bases and J by 2 bases, with 13 bases between them. The CDR3 reads CASRVGGANTGELFF. CDR3 bases: TGTGCCAGCAGAGTTGGAGGGGCTAACACCGGGGAGCTGTTTTTT.

V is TRBV7-2 and J is TRBJ2-5; D may be TRBD1 (6 bases). Germline CDR1 SGHTA, CDR2 FQGNSA. The CDR3 length is 15 residues. V lost 3 bases to trimming and J lost 2 bases, with 13 bases between them. CDR3 residues: CASSFLGAGQETQYF. CDR3 sequence (DNA): TGTGCCAGCAGCTTTCTGGGGGCAGGGCAAGAGACCCAGTACTTC.